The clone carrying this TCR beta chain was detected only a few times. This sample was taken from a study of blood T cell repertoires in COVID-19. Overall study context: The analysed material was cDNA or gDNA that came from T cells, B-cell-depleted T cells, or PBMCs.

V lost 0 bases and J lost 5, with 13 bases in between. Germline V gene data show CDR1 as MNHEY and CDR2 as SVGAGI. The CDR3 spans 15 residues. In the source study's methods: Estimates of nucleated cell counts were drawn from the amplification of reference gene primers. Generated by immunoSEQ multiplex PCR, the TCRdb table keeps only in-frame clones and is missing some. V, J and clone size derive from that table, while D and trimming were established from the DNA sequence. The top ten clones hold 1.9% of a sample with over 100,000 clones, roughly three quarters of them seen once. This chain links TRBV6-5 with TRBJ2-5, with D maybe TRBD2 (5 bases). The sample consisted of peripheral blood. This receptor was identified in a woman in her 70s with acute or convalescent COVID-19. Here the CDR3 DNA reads TGTGCCAGCAGTTACTCCAAGCTTCGAGGGGAGACCCAGTACTTC. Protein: CASSYSKLRGETQYF.